This TCR beta chain was captured in a study of glioma-infiltrating T cells. Study background: Samples included WHO grade II oligodendrogliomas or astrocytomas and initial-diagnosis grade IV glioblastomas. Study-level findings and limits: Tissue and blood shared very few CDR3 sequences.

The iRepertoire nested amplicon-rescue multiplex PCR amplified TCR alpha and beta CDR3s from RNA. Each CDR3 protein is one row after TCRdb ran MiXCR on the multiplex PCR reads. The repertoire holds fewer than 500,000 distinct CDR3 sequences, roughly two fifths seen once, with around 11% in the top ten. In its sample, this clonotype was seen many times. Its antigen is unidentified. Trimming cost V 8 bases and J 4 bases; bases outside gene matches: 16. Germline values: CDR1 MNHEY, CDR2 SMNVEV (reference sequence). CDR3 length: 16 residues. This chain uses TRBV27 with TRBJ1-1, with 7 bases that match TRBD1. What was sequenced was glioma tissue, nonneoplastic brain tissue, or PBMCs (not recorded which). The sequence was obtained from a human donor with low-grade glioma or glioblastoma, undergoing nonglioma brain surgery, or in good health (not recorded which). The CDR3 DNA follows: TGTGCCAGCCGAAACCACCCGGGACAGAGTCCCACTGAAGCTTTCTTT. Its translation: CASRNHPGQSPTEAFF.